The clone carrying this T cell receptor (beta chain) was recorded a few times. This entry is derived from a study of cytomegalovirus exposure and HLA in healthy donors. In germline, CDR1 is MRHNA, CDR2 SNTAGT. This CDR3 comprises 17 residues. J was trimmed by 5 bases and V by 2 bases; bases with no gene match: 7. Primers: 60 Vbeta forward and 13 Jbeta reverse. TCRdb's copy holds only in-frame clones and misses some; the assay was immunoSEQ multiplex PCR. This table holds 180,000 or so clones, roughly a tenth found once. Sequencing was performed on PBMCs. The chain has TRBV6-4 and TRBJ2-5, with 14 bases fitting TRBD2. The origin of this receptor is a woman aged 30 to 39 in good health and CMV-seropositive. The CDR3 is CASSDLGLAGGTETQYF. The CDR3 DNA is TGTGCCAGCAGTGACCTAGGACTAGCGGGAGGAACGGAGACCCAGTACTTC.